A selection of T cell receptor beta chains follows, all from one sample in a study of OX40 agonist ivuxolimab in advanced cancers. Here immunoSEQ multiplex PCR was the method, and the copy in TCRdb shows in-frame clones only, minus some. This table has some 16,000 clones, 70% to 90% appearing once. The input for sequencing was CD4+ or CD8+ T cells sorted from blood, taken in a trial of the OX40 agonist ivuxolimab. Receptors originate from an adult with an advanced solid tumor such as melanoma, head and neck, liver or kidney cancer. CDR3s leave out the opening cysteine and the closing phenylalanine or tryptophan. The order of the fields is V gene, J gene, CDR3 protein.

TRBV30	TRBJ2-5	AWSHTLSGQETQY
TRBV28	TRBJ2-6	ASTSDRYFSGANVLT
TRBV5-6	TRBJ2-3	ASSPSGWTDTQY
TRBV14	TRBJ2-1	ASSHGYYNEQF
TRBV5-5	TRBJ2-2	ASSLAGGYTGELF
TRBV5-6	TRBJ1-5	ASSSRDRQNQPQH
TRBV4-1	TRBJ2-7	ASSQAAFPYEQY
TRBV9	TRBJ2-7	ASSVAYRGGEQY
TRBV28	TRBJ1-1	ASSEPWRNGNTEAF
TRBV11-1	TRBJ2-7	ASSSGLAGGYEQY
TRBV10-3	TRBJ2-3	AISEFSGRSTDTQY